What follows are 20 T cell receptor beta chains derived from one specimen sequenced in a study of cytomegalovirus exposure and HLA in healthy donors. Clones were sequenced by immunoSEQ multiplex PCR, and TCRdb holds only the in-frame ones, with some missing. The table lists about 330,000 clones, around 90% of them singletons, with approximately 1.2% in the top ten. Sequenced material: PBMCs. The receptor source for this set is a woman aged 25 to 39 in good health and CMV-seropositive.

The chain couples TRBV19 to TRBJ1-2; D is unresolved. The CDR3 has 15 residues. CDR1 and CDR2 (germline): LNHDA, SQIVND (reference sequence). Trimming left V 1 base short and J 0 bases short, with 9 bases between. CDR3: CASSIARKANYGYTF. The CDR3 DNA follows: TGTGCCAGTAGTATAGCCCGGAAAGCTAACTATGGCTACACCTTC. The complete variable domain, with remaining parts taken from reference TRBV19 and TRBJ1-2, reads DGGITQSPKYLFRKEGQNVTLSCEQNLNHDAMYWYRQDPGQGLRLIYYSQIVNDFQKGDIAEGYSVSREKKESFPLTVTSAQKNPTAFYLCASSIARKANYGYTFGSGTRLTVV.

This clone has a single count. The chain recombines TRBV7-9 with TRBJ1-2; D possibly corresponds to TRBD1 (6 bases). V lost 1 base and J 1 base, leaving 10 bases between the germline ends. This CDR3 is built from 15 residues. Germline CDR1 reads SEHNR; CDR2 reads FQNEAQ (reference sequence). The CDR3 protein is CASSLGTALNYGYTF. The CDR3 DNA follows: TGTGCCAGCAGCTTAGGGACAGCTCTTAACTATGGCTACACCTTC.

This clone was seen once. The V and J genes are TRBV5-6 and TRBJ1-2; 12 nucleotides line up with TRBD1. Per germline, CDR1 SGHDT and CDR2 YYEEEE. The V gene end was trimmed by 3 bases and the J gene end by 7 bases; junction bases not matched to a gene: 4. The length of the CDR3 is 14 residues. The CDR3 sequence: CASSSRDRGLGYTF. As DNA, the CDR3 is TGTGCCAGCAGCTCCCGGGACAGGGGGCTTGGCTACACCTTC.

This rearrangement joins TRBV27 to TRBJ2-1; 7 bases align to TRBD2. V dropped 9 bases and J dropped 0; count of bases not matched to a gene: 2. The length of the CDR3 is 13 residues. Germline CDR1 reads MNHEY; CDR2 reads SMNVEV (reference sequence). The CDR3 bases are TGTGCCAGTACGGGAGGCTCCTACAATGAGCAGTTCTTC. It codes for CASTGGSYNEQFF.

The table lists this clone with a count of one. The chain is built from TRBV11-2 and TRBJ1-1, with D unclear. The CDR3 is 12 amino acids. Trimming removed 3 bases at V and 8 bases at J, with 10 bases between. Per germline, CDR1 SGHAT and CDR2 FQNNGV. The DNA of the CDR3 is TGTGCCAGCAGCTTCGGCCTGGGCGAAGCTTTCTTT. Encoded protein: CASSFGLGEAFF. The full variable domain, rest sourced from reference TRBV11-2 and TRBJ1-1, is EAGVAQSPRYKIIEKRQSVAFWCNPISGHATLYWYQQILGQGPKLLIQFQNNGVVDDSQLPKDRFSAERLKGVDSTLKIQPAKLEDSAVYLCASSFGLGEAFFGQGTRLTVV.

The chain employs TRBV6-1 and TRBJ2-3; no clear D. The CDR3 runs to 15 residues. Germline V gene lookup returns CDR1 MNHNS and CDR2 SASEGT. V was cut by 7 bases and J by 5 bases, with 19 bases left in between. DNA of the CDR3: TGTGCCAGCAAGGTTCAGCATCTTGCGAAAGATACGCAGTATTTT. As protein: CASKVQHLAKDTQYF.

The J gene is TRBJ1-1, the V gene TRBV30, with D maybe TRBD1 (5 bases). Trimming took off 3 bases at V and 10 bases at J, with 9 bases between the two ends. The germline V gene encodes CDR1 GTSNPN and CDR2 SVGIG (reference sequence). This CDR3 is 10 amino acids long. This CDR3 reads CAWSDRVAFF. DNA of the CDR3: TGTGCCTGGAGCGACAGAGTAGCTTTCTTT.

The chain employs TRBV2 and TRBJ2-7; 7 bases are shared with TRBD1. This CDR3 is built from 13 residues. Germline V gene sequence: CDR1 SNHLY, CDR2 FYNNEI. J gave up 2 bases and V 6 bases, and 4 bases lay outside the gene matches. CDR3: CASRGDSPYEQYF. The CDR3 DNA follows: TGTGCCAGCAGAGGGGACAGTCCCTACGAGCAGTACTTC.

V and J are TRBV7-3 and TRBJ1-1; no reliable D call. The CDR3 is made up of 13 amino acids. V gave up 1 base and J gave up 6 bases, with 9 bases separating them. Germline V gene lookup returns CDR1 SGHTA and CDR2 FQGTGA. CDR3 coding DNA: TGTGCCAGCAGCTTAAAAGGTCCATCTGAAGCTTTCTTT. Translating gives CASSLKGPSEAFF.

CDR3 protein: CASSPTTGGYNSPLHF. The CDR3 bases are TGTGCCAGCAGCCCGACCACAGGGGGCTATAATTCACCCCTCCACTTT. This chain links TRBV7-6 with TRBJ1-6, with 8 bases aligning to TRBD1. CDR3 length equals 16 residues. Trimming took 5 bases from V and 3 from J; bases not matched to a gene: 6. In germline, CDR1 is SGHVS, CDR2 FNYEAQ.

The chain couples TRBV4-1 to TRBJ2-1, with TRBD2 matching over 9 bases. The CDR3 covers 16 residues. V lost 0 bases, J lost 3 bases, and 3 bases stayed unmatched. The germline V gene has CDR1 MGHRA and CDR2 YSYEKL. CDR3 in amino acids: CASSQDRLAVYNEQFF. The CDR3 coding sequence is TGCGCCAGCAGCCAAGACAGACTAGCGGTCTACAATGAGCAGTTCTTC.

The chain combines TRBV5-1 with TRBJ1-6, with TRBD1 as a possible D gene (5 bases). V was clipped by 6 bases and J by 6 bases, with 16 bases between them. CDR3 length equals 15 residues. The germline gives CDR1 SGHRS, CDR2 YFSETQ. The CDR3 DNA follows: TGCGCCAGCATGGAGGGGAGCTTAAGTAATTCACCCCTCCACTTT. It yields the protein CASMEGSLSNSPLHF.

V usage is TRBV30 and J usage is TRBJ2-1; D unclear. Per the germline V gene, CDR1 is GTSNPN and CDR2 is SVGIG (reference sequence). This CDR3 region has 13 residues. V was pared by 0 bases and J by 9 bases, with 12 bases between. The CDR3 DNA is TGTGCCTGGAGTGTAGGGCTATGGGGTGAGCAGTTCTTC. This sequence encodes CAWSVGLWGEQFF.

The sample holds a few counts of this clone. This chain's CDR3 is CASNWGWNHEQYF. The CDR3, as DNA: TGTGCCAGCAACTGGGGGTGGAATCACGAGCAGTACTTC. The rearrangement links TRBV5-6 to TRBJ2-7, with D perhaps assigned TRBD1 or TRBD2 (5 bases each). The V gene lost 6 bases and the J gene lost 5 bases, with 15 bases spanning the gap. Germline values: CDR1 SGHDT, CDR2 YYEEEE. The CDR3 length is 13 residues.

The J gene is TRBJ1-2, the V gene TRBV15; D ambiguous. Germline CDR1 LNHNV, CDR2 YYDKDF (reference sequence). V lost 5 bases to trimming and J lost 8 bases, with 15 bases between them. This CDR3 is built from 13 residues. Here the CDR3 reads CATSAGGLEGYTF. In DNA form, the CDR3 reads TGTGCCACCAGCGCGGGAGGGCTGGAGGGCTACACCTTC.

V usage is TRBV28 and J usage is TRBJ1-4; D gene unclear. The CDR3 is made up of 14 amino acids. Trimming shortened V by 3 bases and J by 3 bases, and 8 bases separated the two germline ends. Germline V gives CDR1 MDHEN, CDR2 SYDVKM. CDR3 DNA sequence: TGTGCCAGCAGTTTTAGACGGCCTAATGAAAAACTGTTTTTT. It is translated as CASSFRRPNEKLFF.

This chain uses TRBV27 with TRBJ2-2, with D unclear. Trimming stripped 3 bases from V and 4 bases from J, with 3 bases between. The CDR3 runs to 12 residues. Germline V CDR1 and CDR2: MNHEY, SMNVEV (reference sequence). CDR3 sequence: CASSFVTGELFF. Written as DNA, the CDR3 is TGTGCCAGCAGTTTCGTCACCGGGGAGCTGTTTTTT.

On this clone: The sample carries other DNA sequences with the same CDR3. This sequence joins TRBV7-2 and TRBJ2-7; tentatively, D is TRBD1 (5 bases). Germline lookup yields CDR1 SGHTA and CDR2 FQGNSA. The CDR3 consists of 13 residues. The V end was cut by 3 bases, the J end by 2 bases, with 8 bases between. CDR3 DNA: TGTGCCAGCAGCTTGGGGCAACCCTACGAGCAGTACTTC. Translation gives CASSLGQPYEQYF. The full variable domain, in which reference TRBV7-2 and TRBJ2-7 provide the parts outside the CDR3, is GAGVSQSPSNKVTEKGKDVELRCDPISGHTALYWYRQSLGQGLEFLIYFQGNSAPDKSGLPSDRFSAERTGGSVSTLTIQRTQQEDSAVYLCASSLGQPYEQYFGPGTRLTVT.

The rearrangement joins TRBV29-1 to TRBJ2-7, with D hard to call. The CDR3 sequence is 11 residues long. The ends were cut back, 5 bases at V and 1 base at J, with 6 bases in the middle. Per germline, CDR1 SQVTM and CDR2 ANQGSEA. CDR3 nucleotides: TGCAGCGTTTCCGGTTCCTACGAGCAGTACTTC. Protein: CSVSGSYEQYF.

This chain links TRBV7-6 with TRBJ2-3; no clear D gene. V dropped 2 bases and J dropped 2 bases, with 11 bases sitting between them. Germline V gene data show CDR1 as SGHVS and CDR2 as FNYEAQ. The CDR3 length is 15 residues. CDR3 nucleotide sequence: TGTGCCAGCAGCTTAACAGCCTCCATCACAGATACGCAGTATTTT. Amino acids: CASSLTASITDTQYF.